This TCR beta chain derives from a study of CD8+CD57+ T cells in acquired aplastic anemia. Across the whole study: Sorted CD4+ and CD8+ cells gave an average of around 3 ug of DNA.

Sequencing was done on patients that had shown CD8+CD57+ cell expansion by flow cytometry. Prior therapy had not been administered to any patient at the time of blood sampling. Looked up from germline, CDR1 is SGHRS and CDR2 is YFSETQ. The CDR3 has 13 residues. Trimming cost V 4 bases and J 7 bases; bases outside gene matches: 6. Study conclusions and caveats: Roughly 27 shared CD8+ CDR3s appeared highly expressed within patients' immunodominant clones.

The study profiled TCR beta VDJ and CDR3 using genomic DNA as template. TCRdb fed the reads into MiXCR, producing one record per CDR3 protein. The sample contains under 200,000 distinct CDR3 sequences, around half of which appear only once. This clonotype was recorded many times. Its antigen remains unidentified. The sequenced sample was sorted CD4+, CD8+, or CD8+CD57+ T cells (not recorded which) from PBMCs. This TCR was recovered from a human donor with aplastic anemia. The gene calls are TRBV5-1 and TRBJ1-1; 8 nucleotides line up with TRBD1. CDR3 sequence (DNA): TGCGCCAGCAGCCCCTGGACAGGGCGTGAAGCTTTCTTT. Its translation: CASSPWTGREAFF.